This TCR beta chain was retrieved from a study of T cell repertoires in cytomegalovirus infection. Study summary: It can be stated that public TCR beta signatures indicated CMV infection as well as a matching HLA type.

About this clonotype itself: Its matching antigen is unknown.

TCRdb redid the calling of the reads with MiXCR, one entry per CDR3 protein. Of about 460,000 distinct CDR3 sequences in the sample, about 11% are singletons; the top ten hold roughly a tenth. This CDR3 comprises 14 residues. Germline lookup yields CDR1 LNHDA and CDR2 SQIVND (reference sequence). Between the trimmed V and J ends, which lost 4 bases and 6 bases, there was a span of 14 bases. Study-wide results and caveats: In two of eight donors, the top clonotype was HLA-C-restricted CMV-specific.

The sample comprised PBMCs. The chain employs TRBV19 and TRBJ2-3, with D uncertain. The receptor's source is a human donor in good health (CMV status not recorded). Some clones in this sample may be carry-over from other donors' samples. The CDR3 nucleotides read TGTGCCAGTAGTAACCGGGCCTTCCAGGATACGCAGTATTTT. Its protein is CASSNRAFQDTQYF.